Below are 15 T cell receptor beta chains sequenced from a single sample in a study of blood T cells in healthy people across ages. The use of a sample-barcoded 5' primer and a J-beta primer mix characterized a second PCR of roughly 6 to 11 cycles. One entry per CDR3 protein results from TCRdb running MiXCR on the 5' RACE reads. This sample has over a million distinct CDR3 sequences, with more than 35% found just once. The sample was blood. Every receptor here comes from a woman aged 55 to 70 in good health.

The chain recombines TRBV5-1 with TRBJ2-5; D call uncertain. The CDR3 is made up of 14 amino acids. The V gene's germline CDR1 is SGHRS and CDR2 YFSETQ. Between the trimmed V and J ends, which lost 0 bases and 5 bases, there was a span of 11 bases. The CDR3 sequence is CASSLGAASETQYF. For the CDR3, the DNA is TGCGCCAGCAGCTTGGGAGCAGCCTCGGAGACCCAGTACTTC.

This sequence joins TRBV20-1 and TRBJ1-5; no clear D gene. V lost 6 bases, J lost 3 bases, and 15 bases lay in between. The CDR3 sequence is 14 residues long. From germline, CDR1 is DFQATT and CDR2 SNEGSKA (reference sequence). The CDR3 sequence is CSAVGAGFNQPQHF. CDR3 bases: TGCAGTGCCGTCGGTGCGGGGTTCAATCAGCCCCAGCATTTT.

This clonotype was found a few times. The rearrangement uses TRBV6-2 or TRBV6-3 and TRBJ1-2; 9 positions match TRBD1. From germline, CDR1 is MNHEY and CDR2 SVGEGT. The CDR3 totals 16 residues. Trimming at V came to 6 bases and at J to 7 bases, leaving 15 bases not matched to a gene. The CDR3 spells CASSQIRTDRGSGYTF. Here the CDR3 DNA reads TGTGCCAGCAGCCAGATAAGGACGGACAGGGGATCTGGCTACACCTTC.

Only a few counts were recorded for this clonotype. V is TRBV13 and J is TRBJ1-5; 8 bases line up with TRBD1. V gave up 6 bases and J gave up 5 bases; unmatched junction bases: 6. Germline V gene lookup returns CDR1 PRHDT and CDR2 FYEKMQ (reference sequence). The CDR3 runs to 14 residues. Here the CDR3 reads CASSLQGGDQPQHF. Here the CDR3 DNA reads TGTGCCAGCAGTTTACAGGGGGGGGATCAGCCCCAGCATTTT.

This rearrangement joins TRBV15 to TRBJ2-7; D unclear. The germline V gene has CDR1 LNHNV and CDR2 YYDKDF (reference sequence). V lost 0 bases to trimming and J lost 0 bases, with 12 bases between them. The CDR3 runs to 16 residues. This CDR3 reads CATSRDLGRSSYEQYF. The CDR3 DNA sequence: TGTGCCACCAGCAGAGATCTGGGCAGGTCCTCCTACGAGCAGTACTTC.

This rearrangement joins TRBV30 to TRBJ2-3; the match to TRBD1 covers 8 bases. CDR1 is GTSNPN and CDR2 is SVGIG in the germline V gene (reference sequence). The CDR3 runs to 13 residues. The junction had 6 bases not matched to a gene; V was cut back by 4 bases and J by 6 bases. The CDR3 is CAWTTGARDTQYF. The CDR3 region has the DNA TGTGCCTGGACGACAGGGGCCCGGGATACGCAGTATTTT.

As for this clonotype: A read error may account for a junction end that differs from germline. This chain links TRBV2 with TRBJ2-5; D unclear. The CDR3 sequence is 12 residues long. Germline V gene sequence: CDR1 SNHLY, CDR2 FYNNEI. The CDR3: CASSQATQTQYF. The CDR3 DNA is TGTGCCAGCAGTCAAGCGACGCAGACCCAGTACTTC.

The CDR3 DNA is TGCGCCAGCAGCCACAGGGGGGAACGGGATACGCAGTATTTT. Its translation is CASSHRGERDTQYF. J is TRBJ2-3 and V is TRBV5-1; 8 bases are shared with TRBD1. V trimming: 4 bases; J trimming: 6 bases; junction bases outside the gene matches: 7. CDR3 size: 14 residues. The germline V gene encodes CDR1 SGHRS and CDR2 YFSETQ.

This chain uses TRBV18 with TRBJ2-7, with a possible D match to TRBD1 (6 bases). Looked up from germline, CDR1 is KGHSH and CDR2 is LQKENI. Trimming shortened V by 6 bases and J by 3 bases, and 33 bases separated the two germline ends. The CDR3 has 20 amino acids. CDR3 sequence (DNA): TGTGCCAGCTCCCTTCTGAAGGGGGAGTCTTACGTCGGTCCCTACTACGAGCAGTACTTC. Protein: CASSLLKGESYVGPYYEQYF.

In its sample, this clonotype was seen many times. This sequence joins TRBV9 and TRBJ1-2, with a tentative D call TRBD1 (6 bases). Germline CDR1 reads SGDLS; CDR2 reads YYNGEE. Trimming cost V 1 base and J 5 bases, with 18 bases left between them. The CDR3 consists of 16 residues. The CDR3 bases are TGTGCCAGCAGCGTATTCGACAGGCCCGGAAGGTATGGCTACACCTTC. As protein: CASSVFDRPGRYGYTF.

The chain recombines TRBV12-3 or TRBV12-4 with TRBJ2-1; 13 nucleotides line up with TRBD2. V was pared by 7 bases and J by 4 bases, with 10 bases of the junction left unmatched. This CDR3 is 17 amino acids long. The CDR3 protein is CASTPPGLAGDYNEQFF. The CDR3 DNA reads as TGTGCCAGCACCCCCCCCGGACTAGCGGGAGATTACAATGAGCAGTTCTTC.

This rearrangement joins TRBV7-2 to TRBJ1-1; TRBD1 agrees at 7 bases. V dropped 1 base and J dropped 3; count of bases not matched to a gene: 14. Looked up from germline, CDR1 is SGHTA and CDR2 is FQGNSA. This CDR3 contains 18 residues. This CDR3 reads CASSLEGTATRVYTEAFF. In DNA form, the CDR3 reads TGTGCCAGCAGCTTAGAGGGGACAGCGACGAGGGTTTACACTGAAGCTTTCTTT.

The V and J genes are TRBV28 and TRBJ2-3; no reliable D call. The CDR3 extends over 13 amino acids. Deletions cut 2 bases from V and 5 bases from J, with 8 bases between. CDR1 is MDHEN and CDR2 is SYDVKM in the germline V gene. CDR3 nucleotide sequence: TGTGCCAGCAGTTTAATGGGTGTAGATACGCAGTATTTT. Translation: CASSLMGVDTQYF.

This sequence joins TRBV4-2 and TRBJ2-5, with D possibly matching TRBD2 (5 bases). With the DNA end fitting TRBJ2-7 better, the J assignment may be wrong. The germline V gene encodes CDR1 LGHNA and CDR2 YNFKEQ. This CDR3 has 15 residues. The CDR3 region has the DNA TGTGCCAGCAGCCAAGATATTAGCGTAACCCACGAGCAGTACTTC. It is translated as CASSQDISVTHEQYF.

This clonotype was observed a handful of times. This chain connects TRBV7-8 to TRBJ1-4; tentatively, D is TRBD1 (6 bases). CDR1 SGHVS and CDR2 FQNEAQ come from the germline V gene. CDR3 length: 15 residues. V gave up 5 bases and J gave up 3 bases, with 13 bases separating them. CDR3 in amino acids: CASSGGGPANEKLFF. As DNA, the CDR3 is TGTGCCAGCAGCGGTGGGGGCCCGGCTAATGAAAAACTGTTTTTT.